The 16 T cell receptor beta chains below all came from one sample that was sequenced in a study of blood T cell repertoires in COVID-19. Produced via immunoSEQ multiplex PCR; TCRdb's table is partial and in-frame only. Among around 200,000 clones, around 85% were seen once, and the ten largest hold 6.2%. The specimen sequenced was PBMCs or T cells enriched from blood (not recorded which). The source of these receptors is a man aged 40-49 years who had recovered from COVID-19.

The V and J genes are TRBV7-2 and TRBJ1-5, with D tentatively TRBD1 (6 bases). The V end lost 3 bases, the J end lost 7 bases, and 13 bases lay between the germline ends. Germline V gene sequence: CDR1 SGHTA, CDR2 FQGNSA. This CDR3 is 14 amino acids long. CDR3 coding DNA: TGTGCCAGCAGCTTTGGGAGGGGGGGCCAGCCCCAGCATTTT. This codes for CASSFGRGGQPQHF. The whole variable domain, remainder taken from reference TRBV7-2 and TRBJ1-5, is GAGVSQSPSNKVTEKGKDVELRCDPISGHTALYWYRQSLGQGLEFLIYFQGNSAPDKSGLPSDRFSAERTGGSVSTLTIQRTQQEDSAVYLCASSFGRGGQPQHFGDGTRLSIL.

V usage is TRBV9 and J usage is TRBJ2-6, with 7 bases identical to TRBD1. The germline CDR1 and CDR2 sequences are SGDLS and YYNGEE. V dropped 2 bases and J dropped 0; count of bases not matched to a gene: 8. This CDR3 region has 18 residues. CDR3 sequence (DNA): TGTGCCAGCAGCGTCAGCAGGACAGGACACTCTGGGGCCAACGTCCTGACTTTC. Translation: CASSVSRTGHSGANVLTF. The entire variable domain, with the rest obtained from reference TRBV9 and TRBJ2-6, is as follows: DSGVTQTPKHLITATGQRVTLRCSPRSGDLSVYWYQQSLDQGLQFLIQYYNGEERAKGNILERFSAQQFPDLHSELNLSSLELGDSALYFCASSVSRTGHSGANVLTFGAGSRLTVL.

The V gene is TRBV7-2, the J gene TRBJ2-2; 8 positions agree with TRBD2. CDR3 length equals 16 residues. Per germline, CDR1 SGHTA and CDR2 FQGNSA. Trimming at V came to 1 base and at J to 1 base, leaving 2 bases not matched to a gene. CDR3 in amino acids: CASSLVAGGNTGELFF. For the CDR3, the DNA is TGTGCCAGCAGCTTAGTTGCGGGAGGGAACACCGGGGAGCTGTTTTTT.

The CDR3 DNA follows: TGTGCCAGCAGCCAGGGAACTCCGGGACTAGGGGAGACCCAGTACTTC. Protein product: CASSQGTPGLGETQYF. The V gene is TRBV3-1 (or the pseudogene TRBV3-2), the J gene TRBJ2-5, with TRBD2 identical over 8 bases. This CDR3 has 16 residues. Germline assignment: CDR1 LGHDT and CDR2 YNNKEL (reference sequence). After removal of 3 bases from V and 5 bases from J, the junction contained 11 bases not matched to a gene.

The table lists this clone with a few counts. The J gene is TRBJ1-3, the V gene TRBV15; 11 bases are a match to TRBD1. The CDR3 is 16 amino acids. V was clipped by 1 base and J by 5 bases; unmatched bases: 4. Germline-derived CDR1 and CDR2 are LNHNV and YYDKDF (reference sequence). CDR3 region: CATSRGDRGKRNTIYF. The DNA for the CDR3 is TGTGCCACCAGCAGAGGGGACAGGGGGAAGAGAAACACCATATATTTT.

The V call is TRBV5-6, the J call TRBJ2-1, with 8 bases that match TRBD2. V was clipped by 4 bases and J by 5 bases; unmatched bases: 5. There are 14 residues in the CDR3. Germline CDR1 SGHDT, CDR2 YYEEEE. The CDR3 protein is CASSPGGPDNEQFF. The CDR3 coding sequence is TGTGCCAGCAGCCCGGGAGGGCCAGACAATGAGCAGTTCTTC.

V usage is TRBV5-1 and J usage is TRBJ1-2; D unresolved. CDR3 length: 14 amino acids. Germline CDR1 reads SGHRS; CDR2 reads YFSETQ. The V gene lost 4 bases and the J gene lost 3 bases, with 13 bases spanning the gap. The DNA for the CDR3 is TGCGCCAGCAGCCTTTTCGAGGGAGACTATGGCTACACCTTC. This sequence encodes CASSLFEGDYGYTF.

The chain employs TRBV11-2 and TRBJ2-1, with TRBD2 matching over 9 bases. The CDR3 loop spans 16 amino acids. From germline, CDR1 is SGHAT and CDR2 FQNNGV. After removal of 3 bases from V and 3 bases from J, the junction contained 6 bases not matched to a gene. This CDR3 is CASSFSLAGLYNEQFF. The CDR3, as DNA: TGTGCCAGCAGCTTTAGCCTAGCGGGGCTCTACAATGAGCAGTTCTTC.

This chain connects TRBV29-1 to TRBJ2-3; 9 bases align to TRBD1. After removal of 4 bases from V and 2 bases from J, the junction contained 4 bases not matched to a gene. The germline V gene encodes CDR1 SQVTM and CDR2 ANQGSEA. This CDR3 has 14 amino acids. The CDR3, as DNA: TGCAGCGTTGGACAGGGGGTCAACACAGATACGCAGTATTTT. Translated: CSVGQGVNTDTQYF.

This clone was seen a handful of times. V gene TRBV19 combines with J gene TRBJ2-2; D possibly corresponds to TRBD2 (5 bases). The CDR3 totals 13 residues. Germline V gene sequence: CDR1 LNHDA, CDR2 SQIVND (reference sequence). V gave up 4 bases and J gave up 7 bases, with 10 bases separating them. The CDR3 reads CASSTNAGGELFF. CDR3 sequence (DNA): TGTGCCAGTAGTACGAACGCGGGCGGGGAGCTGTTTTTT.

This sequence joins TRBV6-1 and TRBJ2-2; D remains unclear. V was cut by 0 bases and J by 3 bases, with 8 bases left in between. CDR3 length: 15 residues. CDR1 is MNHNS, CDR2 SASEGT, per germline. The CDR3 sequence is CASSEARYDTGELFF. CDR3 bases: TGTGCCAGCAGTGAAGCCAGATACGACACCGGGGAGCTGTTTTTT.

The chain is built from TRBV10-2 and TRBJ1-5; D gene unclear. V was pared by 0 bases and J by 0 bases, with 6 bases between. CDR3 length: 15 amino acids. Germline V CDR1 and CDR2: WSHSY, SAAADI. The CDR3 DNA sequence: TGCGCCAGCAGTGAGTCGTCCCTTAGCAATCAGCCCCAGCATTTT. This translates into CASSESSLSNQPQHF.

This chain connects TRBV2 to TRBJ2-4; 7 positions agree with TRBD1. CDR1 SNHLY and CDR2 FYNNEI come from the germline V gene. The CDR3 consists of 14 residues. V gave up 3 bases and J gave up 6 bases; unmatched junction bases: 5. CDR3 sequence: CASSEGQRINIQYF. CDR3 nucleotide sequence: TGTGCCAGCAGTGAGGGACAGCGAATAAACATTCAGTACTTC.

The CDR3 DNA reads as TGCGCCAGCTCGGGACTAAATTATTACGAGCAGTACTTC. This sequence encodes CASSGLNYYEQYF. The V and J genes are TRBV5-1 and TRBJ2-7; 7 bases are a match to TRBD2. The V and J ends lost 7 bases and 4 bases, in that order; junction bases with no gene match: 8. Germline CDR1 SGHRS, CDR2 YFSETQ. The CDR3 contains 13 residues.

The gene calls are TRBV27 and TRBJ1-2; 7 nucleotides line up with TRBD1. Losses at the gene ends were 2 bases for V and 4 bases for J; bases not matched to a gene: 7. The CDR3 is made up of 15 amino acids. CDR1 and CDR2 from the germline V gene are MNHEY and SMNVEV (reference sequence). Written as DNA, the CDR3 is TGTGCCAGCAGTTTAACGCGGGACAGCCTCTATGGCTACACCTTC. Protein: CASSLTRDSLYGYTF.

In its sample, this clone was seen once. The rearrangement joins TRBV7-9 to TRBJ2-7; possibly TRBD1 for D (6 bases). The CDR3 loop spans 15 amino acids. The V end lost 5 bases, the J end lost 5 bases, and 19 bases lay between the germline ends. Germline CDR1 SEHNR, CDR2 FQNEAQ (reference sequence). The CDR3 sequence: CASSQLQGLGDEQYF. The CDR3 nucleotides read TGTGCCAGCAGCCAGTTACAGGGATTAGGGGACGAGCAGTACTTC.